This T cell receptor beta chain was recorded in a study of cytomegalovirus exposure and HLA in healthy donors. Regarding this clone: Its antigen is not known.

Study results and caveats: Reported performance of the classifier showed diagnosis of cytomegalovirus status with high specificity and sensitivity.

13 Jbeta primers and 60 Vbeta primers were used for the PCR. How the authors handled the data: Roughly 11 million shared chains were among the 80 million or so unique TCR beta chains that a later analysis counted. The data were produced by immunoSEQ multiplex PCR, yet TCRdb's version contains in-frame clones alone and is incomplete. V and J calls and clone size are given by that table; D and trimming were obtained from the DNA. Here the sample spans approximately 150,000 clones, about 76% being singletons. V lost 2 bases and J 1 base, leaving 14 bases between the germline ends. The CDR3 runs to 16 residues. CDR1 and CDR2 from the germline V gene are SEHNR and FQNEAQ (reference sequence).

What was sequenced was PBMCs. This clonotype originated in a woman aged 40 to 49 in good health and CMV-seropositive. V is TRBV7-9 and J is TRBJ2-5; D remains unclear. As DNA, the CDR3 is TGTGCCAGCAGCTTAAGTTTTGCAGATGCCCAAGAGACCCAGTACTTC. Its protein is CASSLSFADAQETQYF.